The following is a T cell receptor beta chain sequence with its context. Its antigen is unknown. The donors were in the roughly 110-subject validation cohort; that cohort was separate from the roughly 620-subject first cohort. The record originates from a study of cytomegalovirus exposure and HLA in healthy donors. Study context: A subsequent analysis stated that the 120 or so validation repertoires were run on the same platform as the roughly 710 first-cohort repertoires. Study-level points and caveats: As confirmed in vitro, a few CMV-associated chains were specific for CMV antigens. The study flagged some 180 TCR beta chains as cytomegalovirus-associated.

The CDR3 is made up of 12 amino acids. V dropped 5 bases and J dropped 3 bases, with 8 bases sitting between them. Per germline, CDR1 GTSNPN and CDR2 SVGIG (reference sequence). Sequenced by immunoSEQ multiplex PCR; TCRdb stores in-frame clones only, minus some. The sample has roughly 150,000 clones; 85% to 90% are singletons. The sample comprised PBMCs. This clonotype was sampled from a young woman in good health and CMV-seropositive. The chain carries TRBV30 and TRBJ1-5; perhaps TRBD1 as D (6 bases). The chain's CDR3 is CAWGQLNQPQHF. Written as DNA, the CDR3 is TGTGCCTGGGGACAGCTCAATCAGCCCCAGCATTTT. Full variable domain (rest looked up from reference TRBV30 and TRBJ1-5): SQTIHQWPATLVQPVGSPLSLECTVEGTSNPNLYWYRQAAGRGLQLLFYSVGIGQISSEVPQNLSASRPQDRQFILSSKKLLLSDSGFYLCAWGQLNQPQHFGDGTRLSIL.